One and the same sample provided the 18 T cell receptor beta chains below, sequenced in a study of post-analysis software for immune sequencing data. Which antigens these TCRs recognize remains unknown. General study results and limits: Roughly 5 TRBV segments occurring more often in patients than controls included TRBV5-6, TRBV5-1 and TRBV20-1.

The TCR beta cDNA libraries carried unique molecular identifiers. MiXCR, applied by TCRdb to the PCR reads, yields one record per CDR3 protein. In the table there are about 680,000 distinct CDR3 sequences, 55% to 60% of which are singletons. The material sequenced was blood. Source of these receptors: a girl aged 2-10 years with multiple sclerosis.

This clonotype has more than one count but fewer than ten. The genes are TRBV29-1 and TRBJ2-1; D not certain. Germline-derived CDR1 and CDR2 are SQVTM and ANQGSEA. V lost 3 bases and J lost 12, with 9 bases in between. The CDR3 contains 10 residues. The CDR3 DNA reads TGCAGCGTTGACGAAGGACGGCAGTTCTTC. This codes for CSVDEGRQFF.

This clonotype appeared a few times. The chain combines TRBV7-9 with TRBJ2-3; D is unresolved. Germline-derived CDR1 and CDR2 are SEHNR and FQNEAQ (reference sequence). Trimming shortened V by 1 base and J by 0 bases, and 8 bases separated the two germline ends. The CDR3 runs to 15 residues. This CDR3 reads CASSLEAGSTDTQYF. DNA of the CDR3: TGTGCCAGCAGCTTAGAGGCAGGTAGCACAGATACGCAGTATTTT.

This clonotype has a handful of counts. The V gene is TRBV20-1, the J gene TRBJ2-4; weak D call: TRBD1 (6 bases). The V gene lost 1 base and the J gene lost 1 base, with 8 bases spanning the gap. The CDR3 length is 14 residues. Germline loops: CDR1 DFQATT, CDR2 SNEGSKA (reference sequence). The CDR3 nucleotides read TGCAGTGCTAGAGTTACAGGGGCCAAAAACATTCAGTACTTC. It translates to CSARVTGAKNIQYF.

This clonotype was detected only a few times. One end of the junction is discordant with germline, which a read error may explain. This sequence joins TRBV5-1 and TRBJ2-1; 10 bases fit TRBD2. Germline CDR1 and CDR2: SGHRS and YFSETQ. This CDR3 region has 14 residues. The chain's CDR3 is CASSLPSGRNEQFF. The CDR3 nucleotides are TGTGCCAGCAGTTTACCTAGCGGGAGAAATGAGCAGTTCTTC.

The chain couples TRBV7-2 to TRBJ2-5, with D maybe TRBD2 (6 bases). Germline values: CDR1 SGHTA, CDR2 FQGNSA. Between the trimmed V and J ends, which lost 5 bases and 3 bases, there was a span of 16 bases. The CDR3 runs to 15 residues. The CDR3 coding sequence is TGTGCCAGCAGCCTTCCGGTGGGGGGAAAAGAGACCCAGTACTTC. Residues: CASSLPVGGKETQYF.

This rearrangement joins TRBV21-1 to TRBJ2-5; TRBD1 is the table's D call, not checked against the DNA. TRBV21-1 is a recognized pseudogene. The CDR3 is 15 residues long. DNA for the CDR3: TGTGCCAGCAGCAATGGCAGACCCCCGAGGGAGACCCAGTACTTC. It encodes CASSNGRPPRETQYF.

The V and J genes are TRBV5-1 and TRBJ1-2; D remains unclear. CDR1 SGHRS and CDR2 YFSETQ come from the germline V gene. V dropped 4 bases and J dropped 4 bases, with 20 bases sitting between them. The CDR3 runs to 16 residues. In DNA form, the CDR3 reads TGCGCCAGCAGCGAGGCCGGCATCTCATGGGGCTATGGCTACACCTTC. Protein: CASSEAGISWGYGYTF.

In this sample, this clonotype turned up once. One end of the junction fails to match germline, which may point to a read error. This chain connects TRBV7-9 to TRBJ2-1, with 10 positions matching TRBD2. The CDR3 runs 12 residues. Germline loops: CDR1 SEHNR, CDR2 FQNEAQ (reference sequence). The CDR3: CASSIAGGEQFF. The CDR3 bases are TGTGCCAGCAGCATAGCGGGAGGTGAGCAGTTCTTC.

This clonotype was picked up one time. V and J are TRBV2 and TRBJ2-1; 13 bases match TRBD2. J was trimmed by 6 bases and V by 6 bases; bases with no gene match: 5. Germline CDR1 reads SNHLY; CDR2 reads FYNNEI. The CDR3 runs 15 residues. The CDR3 DNA is TGTGCCAGCAGCGTCAGGACTAGCGGGAGCAATGAGCAGTTCTTC. Protein: CASSVRTSGSNEQFF.

The CDR3 protein is CASSLYSASGANVLTF. The DNA for the CDR3 is TGTGCCAGCAGCTTATACAGTGCCTCTGGGGCCAACGTCCTGACTTTC. J is TRBJ2-6 and V is TRBV7-2; D call uncertain. The V end lost 2 bases, the J end lost 0 bases, and 8 bases lay between the germline ends. Germline V lookup: CDR1 SGHTA, CDR2 FQGNSA. The CDR3 runs 16 residues.

The chain carries TRBV7-9 and TRBJ1-4; 11 bases line up with TRBD1. V shed 5 bases, J shed 4 bases, and the junction held 12 bases outside the gene matches. The CDR3 is made up of 18 amino acids. Germline V gene lookup returns CDR1 SEHNR and CDR2 FQNEAQ (reference sequence). The CDR3 DNA reads as TGTGCCAGCAGCGTACCGCCGGGACAGGGGGTGTTTAATGAAAAACTGTTTTTT. It translates to CASSVPPGQGVFNEKLFF.

In this sample, this clonotype turned up a few times. This chain links TRBV7-2 with TRBJ1-5; D is uncertain. V was pared by 8 bases and J by 0 bases, with 14 bases between. Germline V lookup: CDR1 SGHTA, CDR2 FQGNSA. The CDR3 extends over 15 amino acids. The CDR3 nucleotides are TGTGCCAGCGTCCGAGTCGCGGATAGCAATCAGCCCCAGCATTTT. Translated: CASVRVADSNQPQHF. Full variable domain (rest looked up from reference TRBV7-2 and TRBJ1-5): GAGVSQSPSNKVTEKGKDVELRCDPISGHTALYWYRQSLGQGLEFLIYFQGNSAPDKSGLPSDRFSAERTGGSVSTLTIQRTQQEDSAVYLCASVRVADSNQPQHFGDGTRLSIL.

The chain carries TRBV2 and TRBJ2-5; D gene ambiguous. TRBJ2-7 matches the DNA end more closely, so the J call is doubtful. Germline assignment: CDR1 SNHLY and CDR2 FYNNEI. The CDR3 is 14 residues long. The CDR3 sequence: CASSEAGSYNEQYF. The CDR3 DNA is TGTGCCAGCAGTGAAGCGGGATCTTATAACGAGCAGTACTTC.

This rearrangement joins TRBV7-2 to TRBJ2-3, with D possibly called TRBD1 or TRBD2 (5 bases each). Germline V gene data show CDR1 as SGHTA and CDR2 as FQGNSA. This CDR3 region has 13 residues. V was pared by 5 bases and J by 5 bases, with 11 bases between. The CDR3 DNA is TGTGCCAGCAGCGGGGCCGGAGGAGATACGCAGTATTTT. This codes for CASSGAGGDTQYF.

The J gene is TRBJ2-7, the V gene TRBV5-1; 9 bases line up with TRBD1. Germline lookup yields CDR1 SGHRS and CDR2 YFSETQ. The CDR3 runs to 16 residues. J gave up 1 base and V 4 bases, and 9 bases lay outside the gene matches. The CDR3 sequence: CASSRGTGQNSYEQYF. The DNA for the CDR3 is TGCGCCAGCAGCAGGGGGACAGGGCAAAATTCCTACGAGCAGTACTTC.

The rearrangement joins TRBV6-4 to TRBJ2-6; the D gene is possibly TRBD2 (5 bases). The ends were cut back, 8 bases at V and 0 bases at J, with 8 bases in the middle. The CDR3 contains 14 residues. Germline CDR1 is MRHNA and CDR2 is SNTAGT. The CDR3 region is CASGTSSGANVLTF. CDR3 coding DNA: TGTGCCAGCGGTACTAGCTCTGGGGCCAACGTCCTGACTTTC.

In its sample, this clonotype was seen a few times. The chain has TRBV27 and TRBJ2-3; 9 bases fit TRBD2. Germline V lookup: CDR1 MNHEY, CDR2 SMNVEV (reference sequence). The CDR3 covers 18 residues. Trimming at V came to 1 base and at J to 2 bases, leaving 10 bases not matched to a gene. The chain's CDR3 is CASSLLRRGTSLTDTQYF. The CDR3 DNA reads TGTGCCAGCAGTTTATTAAGGAGGGGGACTAGCCTCACAGATACGCAGTATTTT.

The chain has TRBV20-1 and TRBJ2-5, with TRBD2 as a possible D gene (6 bases). Deletions cut 6 bases from V and 0 bases from J, with 11 bases between. Germline CDR1 DFQATT, CDR2 SNEGSKA (reference sequence). This CDR3 is 13 amino acids long. In DNA, the CDR3 is TGCAGTGCCCCGAGCGGGCACCAAGAGACCCAGTACTTC. Residues: CSAPSGHQETQYF.